This entry describes one T cell receptor beta chain. Antigen specificity is unknown. The source of the sample is a study of long-term antiretroviral therapy in people with HIV. Whole-study results and caveats: Repertoires from HIV showed CDR3 length ranges narrower than those of controls.

Investigators performed immunoSEQ version v3.0 at survey level. Per sample, sequencing targeted roughly 40,000-55,000 T-cell genomes. The data were produced by immunoSEQ multiplex PCR, yet TCRdb's version contains in-frame clones alone and is incomplete. Among 20,000 to 25,000 clones listed, around 69% were seen once. The clonotype comes from a middle-aged woman with HIV. The specimen comprised unsorted PBMCs, sampled around 1.7 years before starting antiretroviral therapy.

The CDR3 protein is CASSTGTGSYEQYF. The CDR3 DNA reads TGTGCCAGCAGCACAGGGACAGGCTCCTACGAGCAGTACTTC. The chain links TRBV7-9 to TRBJ2-7, with 8 bases that match TRBD1. Germline assignment: CDR1 SEHNR and CDR2 FQNEAQ (reference sequence). The V gene end was trimmed by 5 bases and the J gene end by 0 bases; junction bases not matched to a gene: 3. The CDR3 covers 14 residues. The full variable domain, its missing parts supplied by reference TRBV7-9 and TRBJ2-7, is DTGVSQNPRHKITKRGQNVTFRCDPISEHNRLYWYRQTLGQGPEFLTYFQNEAQLEKSRLLSDRFSAERPKGSFSTLEIQRTEQGDSAMYLCASSTGTGSYEQYFGPGTRLTVT.